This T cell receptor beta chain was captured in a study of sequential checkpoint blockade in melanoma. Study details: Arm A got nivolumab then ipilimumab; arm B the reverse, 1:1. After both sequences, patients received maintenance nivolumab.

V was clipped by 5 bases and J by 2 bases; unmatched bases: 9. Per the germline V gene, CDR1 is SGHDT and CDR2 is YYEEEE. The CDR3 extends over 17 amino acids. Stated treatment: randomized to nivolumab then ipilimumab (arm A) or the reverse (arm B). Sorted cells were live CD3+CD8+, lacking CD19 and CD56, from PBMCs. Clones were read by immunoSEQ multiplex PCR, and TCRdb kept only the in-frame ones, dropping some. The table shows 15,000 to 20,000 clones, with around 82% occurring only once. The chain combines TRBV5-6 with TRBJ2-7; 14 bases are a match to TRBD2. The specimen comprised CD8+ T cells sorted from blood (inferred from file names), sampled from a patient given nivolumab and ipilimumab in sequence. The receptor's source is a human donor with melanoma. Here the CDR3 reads CASRSRTSGRTAYEQYF. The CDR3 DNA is TGTGCCAGCAGAAGTAGGACTAGCGGGAGGACTGCCTACGAGCAGTACTTC.